This T cell receptor beta chain was sequenced for a study of cytomegalovirus exposure and HLA in healthy donors. The primer mix had 60 Vbeta and 13 Jbeta primers. TCRdb's copy holds only in-frame clones and misses some; the assay was immunoSEQ multiplex PCR. In the table there are about 130,000 clones, 75% to 85% of which are singletons. General study points: HLA alleles were associated with 15,000 to 20,000 TCR beta sequences in a later analysis at 0.05 false discovery rate. It emerged from a later analysis that several of the most significant clusters appeared to be linked to common viral pathogens.

A remark on this clone: Antigen: not known. Its ends do not fully match the called genes, so a read error is possible.

Sequences were obtained from PBMCs. This sequence originates from a woman in her thirties or forties in good health and CMV-seropositive.

The CDR3 DNA follows: TGTGCCAGCAGTTTACTTGTCGGACAGAGTTTCGCCTTC. It encodes CASSLLVGQSFAF. The chain combines TRBV6-5 with TRBJ1-2; weak D call: TRBD1 (6 bases). Germline lookup yields CDR1 MNHEY and CDR2 SVGAGI. The CDR3 is made up of 13 amino acids.